The clone carrying this T cell receptor beta chain has only one observation. Antigen specificity is unknown. Sequence at one end of the junction differs from germline and may be a read error. Looked up from germline, CDR1 is KGHDR and CDR2 is SFDVKD. This CDR3 comprises 15 residues. This sample is part of a study of regulatory T cells in long-lasting Graves disease. General study points: Only peripheral blood was studied, not thyroid tissue.

Sample time point: persistent/refractory GD, antithyroid drugs over 5 years with positive TRAb. With RNA extracted from PBMCs as input, the TCR library was made. Library construction for TCR beta used iRepertoire HTBI primers and Arm-PCR of CDR3 regions. In TCRdb, the multiplex PCR reads were re-called with MiXCR into one record per CDR3 protein. The sample yields around 340,000 distinct CDR3 sequences, around a fifth seen once. The chain recombines TRBV24-1 with TRBJ1-2; 9 bases match TRBD1. This specimen consisted of peripheral blood mononuclear cells (PBMCs), obtained when the disease was refractory, from a patient treated with antithyroid drugs. This receptor was obtained from a female donor with Graves disease. The CDR3 nucleotides are TGTGCCAGCAGTTACTCGGACAGGGGCAACTATGGCTACACCTTC. This encodes CASSYSDRGNYGYTF.